This T cell receptor beta chain was profiled in a study of T cells expressing NK-cell markers. Germline V CDR1 and CDR2: DFQATT, SNEGSKA (reference sequence). CDR3 length equals 15 residues. Reanalyzing the 5' RACE reads, TCRdb keeps one entry per CDR3 protein, without DNA. This repertoire includes about 32,000 distinct CDR3 sequences. Sequenced material: blood T cells: a sorted CD56 or NKG2C T cell subset, CD4+ or CD8+ T cells, or bulk PBMC T cells (not recorded which). This clonotype was sampled from a woman aged 18 to 69 in good health. This chain uses TRBV20-1 with TRBJ2-1. The CDR3 protein is CSARVPSGNTNEQFF.